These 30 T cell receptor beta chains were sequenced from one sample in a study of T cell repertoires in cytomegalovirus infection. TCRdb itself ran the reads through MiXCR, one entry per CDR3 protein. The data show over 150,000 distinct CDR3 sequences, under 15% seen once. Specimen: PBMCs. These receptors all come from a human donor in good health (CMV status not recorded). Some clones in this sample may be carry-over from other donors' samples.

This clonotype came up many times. The CDR3: CASSLLAEGADTQYF. The CDR3 DNA reads TGTGCCAGCAGCTTACTAGCGGAGGGAGCAGATACGCAGTATTTT. The rearrangement links TRBV6-2 or TRBV6-3 to TRBJ2-3, with 8 bases identical to TRBD2. Trimming at V came to 6 bases and at J to 4 bases, leaving 9 bases not matched to a gene. Germline V gene data show CDR1 as MNHEY and CDR2 as SVGEGT. The CDR3 sequence is 15 residues long.

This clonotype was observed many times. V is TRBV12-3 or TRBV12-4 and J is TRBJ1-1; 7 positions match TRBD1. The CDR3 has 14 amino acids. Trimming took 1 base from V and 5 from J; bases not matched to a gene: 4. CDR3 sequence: CASSLEGGRTEAFF. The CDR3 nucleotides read TGTGCCAGCAGTTTAGAAGGGGGCCGGACTGAAGCTTTCTTT.

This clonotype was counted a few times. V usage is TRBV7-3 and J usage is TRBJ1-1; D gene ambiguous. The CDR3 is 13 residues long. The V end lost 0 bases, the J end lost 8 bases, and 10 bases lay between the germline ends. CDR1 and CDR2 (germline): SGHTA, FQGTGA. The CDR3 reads CASSLTPLREAFF. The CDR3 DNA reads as TGTGCCAGCAGCTTAACGCCCCTGCGGGAAGCTTTCTTT.

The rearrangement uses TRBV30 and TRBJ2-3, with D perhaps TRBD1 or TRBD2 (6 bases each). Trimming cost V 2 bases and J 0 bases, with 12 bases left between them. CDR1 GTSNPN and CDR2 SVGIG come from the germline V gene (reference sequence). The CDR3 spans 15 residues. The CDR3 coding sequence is TGTGCCTGGAGTAGGTCGGGGGCTAGCACAGATACGCAGTATTTT. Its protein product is CAWSRSGASTDTQYF.

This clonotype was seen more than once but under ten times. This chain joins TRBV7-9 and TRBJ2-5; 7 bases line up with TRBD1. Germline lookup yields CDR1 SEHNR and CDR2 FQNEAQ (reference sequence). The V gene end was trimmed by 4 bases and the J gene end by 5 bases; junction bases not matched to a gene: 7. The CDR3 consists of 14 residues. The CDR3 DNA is TGTGCCAGCAGCTCGGACAGGACTCTGGAGACCCAGTACTTC. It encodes CASSSDRTLETQYF.

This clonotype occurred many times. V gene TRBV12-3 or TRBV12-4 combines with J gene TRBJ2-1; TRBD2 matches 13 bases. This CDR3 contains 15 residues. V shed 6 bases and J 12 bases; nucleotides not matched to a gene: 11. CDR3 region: CASSPTSGGARVQFF. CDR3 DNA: TGTGCCAGCAGCCCTACTAGCGGGGGGGCCCGGGTGCAGTTCTTC.

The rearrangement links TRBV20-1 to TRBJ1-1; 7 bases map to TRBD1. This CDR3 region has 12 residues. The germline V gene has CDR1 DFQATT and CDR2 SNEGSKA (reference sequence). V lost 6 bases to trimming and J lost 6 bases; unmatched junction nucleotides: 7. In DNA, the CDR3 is TGCAGTGCCCCTAGGACAGGCCCTGAAGCTTTCTTT. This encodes CSAPRTGPEAFF.

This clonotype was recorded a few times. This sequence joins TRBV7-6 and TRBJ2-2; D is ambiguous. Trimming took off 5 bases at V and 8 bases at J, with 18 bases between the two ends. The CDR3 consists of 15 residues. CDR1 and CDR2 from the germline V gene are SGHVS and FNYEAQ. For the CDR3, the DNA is TGTGCCAGCAGCCAGCCTGTCACGACGGCTGGGGAGCTGTTTTTT. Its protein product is CASSQPVTTAGELFF. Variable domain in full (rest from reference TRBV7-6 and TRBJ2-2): GAGVSQSPRYKVTKRGQDVALRCDPISGHVSLYWYRQALGQGPEFLTYFNYEAQQDKSGLPNDRFSAERPEGSISTLTIQRTEQRDSAMYRCASSQPVTTAGELFFGEGSRLTVL.

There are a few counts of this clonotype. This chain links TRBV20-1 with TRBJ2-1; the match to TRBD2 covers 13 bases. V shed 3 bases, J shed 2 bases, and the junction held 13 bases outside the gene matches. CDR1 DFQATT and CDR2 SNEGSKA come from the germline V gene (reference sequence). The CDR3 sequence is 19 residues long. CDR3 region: CSASGSILAGGYPYNEQFF. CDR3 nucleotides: TGCAGTGCTAGTGGGAGTATACTAGCGGGAGGGTACCCCTACAATGAGCAGTTCTTC.

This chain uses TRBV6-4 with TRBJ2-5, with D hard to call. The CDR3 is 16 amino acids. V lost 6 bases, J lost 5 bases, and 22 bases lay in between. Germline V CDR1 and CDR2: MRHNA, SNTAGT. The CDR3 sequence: CASSHPWDPLRETQYF. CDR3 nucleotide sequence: TGTGCCAGCAGCCACCCATGGGATCCTTTGCGGGAGACCCAGTACTTC.

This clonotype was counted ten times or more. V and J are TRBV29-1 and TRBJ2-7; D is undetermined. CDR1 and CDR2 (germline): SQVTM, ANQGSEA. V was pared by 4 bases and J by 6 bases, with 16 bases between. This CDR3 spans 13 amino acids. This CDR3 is CSVVQLSGLEQYF. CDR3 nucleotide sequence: TGCAGCGTTGTCCAGCTCTCGGGCCTCGAGCAGTACTTC.

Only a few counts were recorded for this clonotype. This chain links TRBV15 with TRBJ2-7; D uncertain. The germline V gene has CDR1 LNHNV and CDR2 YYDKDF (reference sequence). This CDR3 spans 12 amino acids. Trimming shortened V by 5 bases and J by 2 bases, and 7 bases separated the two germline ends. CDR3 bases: TGTGCCACCAGCGTGGCGGCCTACGAGCAGTACTTC. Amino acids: CATSVAAYEQYF.

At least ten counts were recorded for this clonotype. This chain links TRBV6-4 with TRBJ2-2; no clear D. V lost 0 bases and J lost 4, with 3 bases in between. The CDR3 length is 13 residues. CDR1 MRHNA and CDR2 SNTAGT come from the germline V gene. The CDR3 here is CASSDSSTGELFF. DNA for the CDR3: TGTGCCAGCAGTGACTCTAGCACCGGGGAGCTGTTTTTT.

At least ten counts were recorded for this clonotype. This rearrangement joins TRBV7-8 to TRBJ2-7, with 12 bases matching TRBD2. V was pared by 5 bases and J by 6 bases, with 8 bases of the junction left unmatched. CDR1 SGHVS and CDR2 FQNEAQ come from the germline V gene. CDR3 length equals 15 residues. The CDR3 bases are TGTGCCAGCAGCCCGTTACGACTAGCGGGGGCCGAGCAGTACTTC. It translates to CASSPLRLAGAEQYF.

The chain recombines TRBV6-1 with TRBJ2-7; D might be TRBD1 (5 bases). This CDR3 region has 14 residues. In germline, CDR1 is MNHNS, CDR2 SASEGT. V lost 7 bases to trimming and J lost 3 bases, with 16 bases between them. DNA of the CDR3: TGTGCCAGCACTTTACCTTCAGGGAACTACGAGCAGTACTTC. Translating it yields CASTLPSGNYEQYF.

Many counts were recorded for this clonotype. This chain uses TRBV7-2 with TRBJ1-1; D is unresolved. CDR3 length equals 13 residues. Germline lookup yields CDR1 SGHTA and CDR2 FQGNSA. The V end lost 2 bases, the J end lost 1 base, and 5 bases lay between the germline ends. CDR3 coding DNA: TGTGCCAGCAGCTTAACCCAGAACACTGAAGCTTTCTTT. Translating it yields CASSLTQNTEAFF.

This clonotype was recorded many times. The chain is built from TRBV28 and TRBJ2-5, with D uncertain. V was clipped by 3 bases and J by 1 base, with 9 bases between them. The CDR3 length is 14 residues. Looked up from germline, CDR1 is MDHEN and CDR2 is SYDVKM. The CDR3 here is CASSLTQTQETQYF. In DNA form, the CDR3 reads TGTGCCAGCAGTTTGACACAGACCCAAGAGACCCAGTACTTC.

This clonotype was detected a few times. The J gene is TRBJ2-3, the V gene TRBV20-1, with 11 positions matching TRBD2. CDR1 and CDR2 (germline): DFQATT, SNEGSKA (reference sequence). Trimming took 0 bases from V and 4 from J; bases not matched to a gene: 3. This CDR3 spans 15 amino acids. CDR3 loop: CSARDSSGGPDTQYF. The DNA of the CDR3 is TGCAGTGCTAGAGATTCTAGCGGGGGGCCAGATACGCAGTATTTT.

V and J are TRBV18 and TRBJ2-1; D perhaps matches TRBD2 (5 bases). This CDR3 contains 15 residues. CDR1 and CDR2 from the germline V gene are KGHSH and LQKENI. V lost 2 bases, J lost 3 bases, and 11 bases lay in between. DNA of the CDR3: TGTGCCAGCTCACCAAAGGCCAGCGGCTACAATGAGCAGTTCTTC. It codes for CASSPKASGYNEQFF.

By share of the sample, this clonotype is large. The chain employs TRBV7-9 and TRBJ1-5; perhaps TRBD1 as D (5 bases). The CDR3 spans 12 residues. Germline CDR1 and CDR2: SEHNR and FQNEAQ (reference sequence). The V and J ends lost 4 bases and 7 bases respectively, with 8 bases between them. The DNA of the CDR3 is TGTGCCAGCAGCTCAGGGTCCCAGCCCCAGCATTTT. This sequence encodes CASSSGSQPQHF. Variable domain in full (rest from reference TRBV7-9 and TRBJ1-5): DTGVSQNPRHKITKRGQNVTFRCDPISEHNRLYWYRQTLGQGPEFLTYFQNEAQLEKSRLLSDRFSAERPKGSFSTLEIQRTEQGDSAMYLCASSSGSQPQHFGDGTRLSIL.

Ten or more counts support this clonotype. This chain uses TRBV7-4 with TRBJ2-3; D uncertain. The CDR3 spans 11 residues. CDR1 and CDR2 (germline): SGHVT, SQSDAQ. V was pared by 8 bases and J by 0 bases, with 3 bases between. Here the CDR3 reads CASASTDTQYF. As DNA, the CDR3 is TGTGCCAGCGCTAGCACAGATACGCAGTATTTT.

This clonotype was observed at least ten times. CDR3 sequence reads: CASSPPGQPVQPQHF. The CDR3 DNA follows: TGTGCCAGCAGTCCCCCCGGGCAACCGGTTCAGCCCCAGCATTTT. The chain couples TRBV6-2 or TRBV6-3 to TRBJ1-5, with D unresolved. V lost 5 bases and J lost 6, with 17 bases in between. The CDR3 runs to 15 residues. Germline values: CDR1 MNHEY, CDR2 SVGEGT.

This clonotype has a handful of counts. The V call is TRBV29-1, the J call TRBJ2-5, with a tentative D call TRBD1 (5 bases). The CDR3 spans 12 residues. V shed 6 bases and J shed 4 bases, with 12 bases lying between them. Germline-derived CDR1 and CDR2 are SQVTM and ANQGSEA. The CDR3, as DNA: TGCAGCGTCCTTTCTAGGGGAGAGACCCAGTACTTC. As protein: CSVLSRGETQYF.

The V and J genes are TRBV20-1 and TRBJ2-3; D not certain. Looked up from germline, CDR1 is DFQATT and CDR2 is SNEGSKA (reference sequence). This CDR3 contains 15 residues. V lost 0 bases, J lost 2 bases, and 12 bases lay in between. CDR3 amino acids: CSARDLSSHTDTQYF. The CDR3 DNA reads TGCAGTGCTAGAGATCTGTCATCCCACACAGATACGCAGTATTTT.

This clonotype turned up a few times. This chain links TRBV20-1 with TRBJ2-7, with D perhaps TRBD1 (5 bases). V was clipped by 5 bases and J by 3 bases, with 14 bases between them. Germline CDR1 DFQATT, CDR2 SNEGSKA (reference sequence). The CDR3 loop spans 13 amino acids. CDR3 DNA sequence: TGCAGTGCTCTGTCTGACAGTAACTACGAGCAGTACTTC. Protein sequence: CSALSDSNYEQYF.

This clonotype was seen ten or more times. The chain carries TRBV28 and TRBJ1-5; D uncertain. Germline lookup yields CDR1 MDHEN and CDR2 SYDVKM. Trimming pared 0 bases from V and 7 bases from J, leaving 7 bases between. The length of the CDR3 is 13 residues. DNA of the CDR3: TGTGCCAGCAGTTTATGGTCGGGGCAGCCCCAGCATTTT. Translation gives CASSLWSGQPQHF.

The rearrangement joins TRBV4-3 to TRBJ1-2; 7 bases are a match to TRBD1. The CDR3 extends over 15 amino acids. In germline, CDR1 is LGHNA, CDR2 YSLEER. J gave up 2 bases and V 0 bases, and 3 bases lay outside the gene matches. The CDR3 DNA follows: TGCGCCAGCAGCCAAGATGGGACAGACAACTATGGCTACACCTTC. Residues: CASSQDGTDNYGYTF.

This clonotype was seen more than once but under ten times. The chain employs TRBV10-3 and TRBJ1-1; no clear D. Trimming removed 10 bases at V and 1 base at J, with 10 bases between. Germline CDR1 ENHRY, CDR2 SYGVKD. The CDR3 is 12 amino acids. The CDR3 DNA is TGTGCCACGAAGGGCGAGAACACTGAAGCTTTCTTT. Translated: CATKGENTEAFF.

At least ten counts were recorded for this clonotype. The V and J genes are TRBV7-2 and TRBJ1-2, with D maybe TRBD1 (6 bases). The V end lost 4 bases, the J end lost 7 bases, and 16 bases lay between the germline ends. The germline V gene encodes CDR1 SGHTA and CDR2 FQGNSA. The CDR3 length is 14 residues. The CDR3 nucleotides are TGTGCCAGCAGCTCCTTAACAGGGACCGGTGGCTACACCTTC. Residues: CASSSLTGTGGYTF.

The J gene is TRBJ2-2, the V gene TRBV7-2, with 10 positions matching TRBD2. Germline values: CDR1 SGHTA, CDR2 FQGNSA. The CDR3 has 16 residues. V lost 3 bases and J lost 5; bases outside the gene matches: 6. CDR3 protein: CASSFGGLAATGELFF. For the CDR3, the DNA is TGTGCCAGCAGCTTCGGTGGACTAGCGGCTACCGGGGAGCTGTTTTTT.